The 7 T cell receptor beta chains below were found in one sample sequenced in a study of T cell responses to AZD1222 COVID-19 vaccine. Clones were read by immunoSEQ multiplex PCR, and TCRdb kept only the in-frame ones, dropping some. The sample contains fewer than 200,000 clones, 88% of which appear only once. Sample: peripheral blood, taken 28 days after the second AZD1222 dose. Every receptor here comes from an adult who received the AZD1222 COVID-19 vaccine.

In nucleotides, the CDR3 is TGTGCCTGGAGTGTAGGTCTTTCCGGAAACACCATATATTTT. Translated: CAWSVGLSGNTIYF. The rearrangement uses TRBV30 and TRBJ1-3; D is undetermined. Germline assignment: CDR1 GTSNPN and CDR2 SVGIG (reference sequence). There are 14 residues in the CDR3. With 0 bases removed from V and 4 bases from J, the gap between germline ends came to 10 bases. The full variable domain, in which reference TRBV30 and TRBJ1-3 provide the parts outside the CDR3, is SQTIHQWPATLVQPVGSPLSLECTVEGTSNPNLYWYRQAAGRGLQLLFYSVGIGQISSEVPQNLSASRPQDRQFILSSKKLLLSDSGFYLCAWSVGLSGNTIYFGEGSWLTVV.

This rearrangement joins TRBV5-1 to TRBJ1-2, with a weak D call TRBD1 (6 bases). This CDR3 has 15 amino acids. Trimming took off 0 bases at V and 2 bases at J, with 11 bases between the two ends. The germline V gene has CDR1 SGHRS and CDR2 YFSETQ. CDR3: CASSLERTENYGYTF. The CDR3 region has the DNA TGCGCCAGCAGCTTGGAAAGGACAGAGAACTATGGCTACACCTTC.

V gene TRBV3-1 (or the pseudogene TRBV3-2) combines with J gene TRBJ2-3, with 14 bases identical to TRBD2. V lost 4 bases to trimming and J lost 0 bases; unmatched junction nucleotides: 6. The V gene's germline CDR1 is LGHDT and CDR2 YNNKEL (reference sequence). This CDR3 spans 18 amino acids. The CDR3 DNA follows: TGTGCCAGCAGCCGTGGACTAGCGGGGGGACTAAGCACAGATACGCAGTATTTT. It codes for CASSRGLAGGLSTDTQYF.

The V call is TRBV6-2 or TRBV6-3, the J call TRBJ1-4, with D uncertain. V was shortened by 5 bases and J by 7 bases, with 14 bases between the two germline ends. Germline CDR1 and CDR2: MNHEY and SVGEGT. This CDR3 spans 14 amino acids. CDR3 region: CASSRSMGVEKLFF. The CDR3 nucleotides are TGTGCCAGCAGTCGGAGTATGGGTGTTGAAAAACTGTTTTTT.

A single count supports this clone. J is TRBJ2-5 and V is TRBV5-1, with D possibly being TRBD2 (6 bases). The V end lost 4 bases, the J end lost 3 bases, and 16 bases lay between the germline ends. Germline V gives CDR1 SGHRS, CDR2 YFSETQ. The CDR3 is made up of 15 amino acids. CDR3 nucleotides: TGCGCCAGCAGCCCGGAGGGCGGGGCCGAAGAGACCCAGTACTTC. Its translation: CASSPEGGAEETQYF.

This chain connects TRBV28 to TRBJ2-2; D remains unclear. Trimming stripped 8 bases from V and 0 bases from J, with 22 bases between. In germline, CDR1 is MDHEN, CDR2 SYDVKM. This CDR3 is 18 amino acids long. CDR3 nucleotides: TGTGCCAGCTGTTACACGAAGGTCGGGCAGTCGAACACCGGGGAGCTGTTTTTT. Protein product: CASCYTKVGQSNTGELFF.

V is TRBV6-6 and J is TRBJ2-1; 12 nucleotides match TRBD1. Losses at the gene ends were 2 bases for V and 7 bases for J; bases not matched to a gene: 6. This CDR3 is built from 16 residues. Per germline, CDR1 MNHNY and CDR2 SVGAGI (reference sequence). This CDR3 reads CASSYPGTGGRNEQFF. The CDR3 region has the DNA TGTGCCAGCAGTTACCCCGGGACAGGGGGCAGGAATGAGCAGTTCTTC.